Presented here are 17 T cell receptor beta chains from one specimen sequenced in a study of blood T cell repertoires in COVID-19. Assay: immunoSEQ multiplex PCR; the TCRdb copy retains only in-frame clones and omits some. The sample yields 65,000 to 90,000 clones, more than 75% seen once. Sequenced material: peripheral blood. The receptors stem from a woman aged 18 to 35 with acute or convalescent COVID-19.

CDR3 amino acids: CAWSVAAGAEKLFF. CDR3 DNA sequence: TGTGCCTGGAGTGTAGCGGCAGGGGCGGAAAAACTGTTTTTT. The rearrangement joins TRBV30 to TRBJ1-4; possible D gene TRBD1, 6 bases. The ends were cut back, 0 bases at V and 8 bases at J, with 13 bases in the middle. The CDR3 extends over 14 amino acids. Germline V gives CDR1 GTSNPN, CDR2 SVGIG (reference sequence). Complete variable domain (other parts from reference TRBV30 and TRBJ1-4): SQTIHQWPATLVQPVGSPLSLECTVEGTSNPNLYWYRQAAGRGLQLLFYSVGIGQISSEVPQNLSASRPQDRQFILSSKKLLLSDSGFYLCAWSVAAGAEKLFFGSGTQLSVL.

The chain has TRBV2 and TRBJ2-3; 10 positions match TRBD2. Losses at the gene ends were 7 bases for V and 8 bases for J; bases not matched to a gene: 0. Germline V gene data show CDR1 as SNHLY and CDR2 as FYNNEI. CDR3 length: 11 residues. The CDR3 here is CASTSGSTQYF. The DNA of the CDR3 is TGTGCCAGCACTAGCGGGAGTACGCAGTATTTT. Full variable domain (remainder filled in from reference TRBV2 and TRBJ2-3): EPEVTQTPSHQVTQMGQEVILRCVPISNHLYFYWYRQILGQKVEFLVSFYNNEISEKSEIFDDQFSVERPDGSNFTLKIRSTKLEDSAMYFCASTSGSTQYFGPGTRLTVL.

There are a few counts of this clone. The J gene is TRBJ1-1, the V gene TRBV10-2; D is unresolved. Germline V gene lookup returns CDR1 WSHSY and CDR2 SAAADI. The CDR3 runs 15 residues. Trimming stripped 6 bases from V and 1 base from J, with 15 bases between. CDR3 sequence: CASRGLASSNTEAFF. DNA for the CDR3: TGCGCCAGCAGAGGTTTAGCGAGCTCGAACACTGAAGCTTTCTTT.

The rearrangement uses TRBV11-2 and TRBJ2-1; 10 bases fit TRBD2. Germline CDR1 and CDR2: SGHAT and FQNNGV. V was pared by 1 base and J by 3 bases, with 3 bases of the junction left unmatched. This CDR3 contains 16 residues. The CDR3 DNA reads TGTGCCAGCAGCTTAGTTGTAGCGGGGGGCTACAATGAGCAGTTCTTC. Its translation: CASSLVVAGGYNEQFF.

The chain uses TRBV6-5 and TRBJ1-2; TRBD1 matches 7 bases. The CDR3 is 14 amino acids. The V and J ends lost 4 bases and 2 bases, in that order; junction bases with no gene match: 4. The germline CDR1 and CDR2 sequences are MNHEY and SVGAGI. CDR3 DNA: TGTGCCAGCAGTTTGATGACAGGGAACTATGGCTACACCTTC. Translated: CASSLMTGNYGYTF.

The count of this clone is one. J is TRBJ1-5 and V is TRBV24-1; 8 nucleotides line up with TRBD1. This CDR3 has 13 residues. The germline V gene has CDR1 KGHDR and CDR2 SFDVKD. With V trimmed by 5 bases and J by 7 bases, 3 bases remained unmatched. The CDR3 DNA sequence: TGTGCCACCAGTGCAGGGGGCCGGCAGCCCCAGCATTTT. Encoded protein: CATSAGGRQPQHF.

The rearrangement links TRBV28 to TRBJ2-2, with 7 nucleotides matching TRBD1. After removal of 8 bases from V and 5 bases from J, the junction contained 2 bases not matched to a gene. The CDR3 spans 12 residues. The germline V gene encodes CDR1 MDHEN and CDR2 SYDVKM. The CDR3 region has the DNA TGTGCCAGCTCACAGGGGACCGGGGAGCTGTTTTTT. The encoded protein is CASSQGTGELFF. Full variable domain (outside the CDR3, taken from reference TRBV28 and TRBJ2-2): DVKVTQSSRYLVKRTGEKVFLECVQDMDHENMFWYRQDPGLGLRLIYFSYDVKMKEKGDIPEGYSVSREKKERFSLILESASTNQTSMYLCASSQGTGELFFGEGSRLTVL.

V and J are TRBV7-9 and TRBJ2-7; possible D gene TRBD1, 6 bases. The ends were cut back, 1 base at V and 4 bases at J, with 11 bases in the middle. This CDR3 has 14 residues. Germline CDR1 and CDR2: SEHNR and FQNEAQ (reference sequence). CDR3 nucleotide sequence: TGTGCCAGCAGCTTAGTCGGGACATCGTACGAGCAGTACTTC. It codes for CASSLVGTSYEQYF.

This sequence joins TRBV5-1 and TRBJ2-1, with no clear D. V lost 0 bases, J lost 4 bases, and 11 bases lay in between. The CDR3 covers 15 residues. The germline V gene encodes CDR1 SGHRS and CDR2 YFSETQ. Written as DNA, the CDR3 is TGCGCCAGCAGCTTGGCGGGTATAAGATACAATGAGCAGTTCTTC. The encoded protein is CASSLAGIRYNEQFF.

The V call is TRBV4-1, the J call TRBJ1-3; 7 positions agree with TRBD1. The germline gives CDR1 MGHRA, CDR2 YSYEKL. CDR3 length: 16 amino acids. V was clipped by 3 bases and J by 2 bases; unmatched bases: 7. The CDR3 protein is CASSQRGLGAGNTIYF. The DNA for the CDR3 is TGCGCCAGCAGCCAGAGGGGGCTGGGGGCTGGAAACACCATATATTTT.

V gene TRBV6-5 combines with J gene TRBJ2-2, with D uncertain. CDR1 is MNHEY and CDR2 is SVGAGI in the germline V gene. This CDR3 region has 14 residues. V was shortened by 6 bases and J by 3 bases, with 11 bases between the two germline ends. As DNA, the CDR3 is TGTGCCAGCAGAGATTCTTGGCACACCGGGGAGCTGTTTTTT. This sequence encodes CASRDSWHTGELFF.

The chain has TRBV11-2 and TRBJ2-1; 15 positions agree with TRBD2. The CDR3 totals 17 residues. Per germline, CDR1 SGHAT and CDR2 FQNNGV. With 4 bases clipped from V and 7 bases from J, the junction kept 8 bases outside the gene matches. The CDR3 DNA reads TGTGCCAGCAGCTCGGGACTAGCGGGAGGTGGGGGAAATGAGCAGTTCTTC. It yields the protein CASSSGLAGGGGNEQFF.

The genes are TRBV7-2 and TRBJ1-6; D may be TRBD1 (5 bases). The germline CDR1 and CDR2 sequences are SGHTA and FQGNSA. Between the trimmed V and J ends, which lost 5 bases and 7 bases, there was a span of 15 bases. The CDR3 is 15 residues long. The DNA of the CDR3 is TGTGCCAGCAGCCCACAGGTCACCACAAATTCACCCCTCCACTTT. Protein: CASSPQVTTNSPLHF.

The gene calls are TRBV11-1 and TRBJ2-3; 11 bases line up with TRBD1. Per germline, CDR1 SGHAT and CDR2 FQDESV (reference sequence). The CDR3 has 15 residues. Germline trimming cut 4 bases from V and 3 bases from J; bases unmatched to any gene: 3. CDR3 sequence (DNA): TGTGCCAGCAGCTCCGGGACAGGGGGAACAGATACGCAGTATTTT. Translation: CASSSGTGGTDTQYF.

The chain is built from TRBV7-9 and TRBJ2-1, with D hard to call. The ends were cut back, 1 base at V and 7 bases at J, with 14 bases in the middle. CDR1 SEHNR and CDR2 FQNEAQ come from the germline V gene (reference sequence). The CDR3 sequence is 15 residues long. The chain's CDR3 is CASSLVRSPENEQFF. The CDR3 nucleotides read TGTGCCAGCAGCTTAGTTCGGAGCCCCGAAAATGAGCAGTTCTTC.

The chain employs TRBV5-6 and TRBJ2-1; 11 bases line up with TRBD2. J gave up 2 bases and V 3 bases, and 4 bases lay outside the gene matches. CDR1 is SGHDT, CDR2 YYEEEE, per germline. CDR3 length: 16 residues. The DNA of the CDR3 is TGTGCCAGCAGCTCGGGACTAGCGGAAACCTACAATGAGCAGTTCTTC. Its protein is CASSSGLAETYNEQFF.

This chain connects TRBV7-2 to TRBJ1-2; TRBD1 is a possible D gene (5 bases). V lost 5 bases, J lost 0 bases, and 16 bases lay in between. The CDR3 contains 16 residues. Germline-derived CDR1 and CDR2 are SGHTA and FQGNSA. The chain's CDR3 is CASSHLMAGPNYGYTF. CDR3 bases: TGTGCCAGCAGCCATCTCATGGCAGGGCCTAACTATGGCTACACCTTC.